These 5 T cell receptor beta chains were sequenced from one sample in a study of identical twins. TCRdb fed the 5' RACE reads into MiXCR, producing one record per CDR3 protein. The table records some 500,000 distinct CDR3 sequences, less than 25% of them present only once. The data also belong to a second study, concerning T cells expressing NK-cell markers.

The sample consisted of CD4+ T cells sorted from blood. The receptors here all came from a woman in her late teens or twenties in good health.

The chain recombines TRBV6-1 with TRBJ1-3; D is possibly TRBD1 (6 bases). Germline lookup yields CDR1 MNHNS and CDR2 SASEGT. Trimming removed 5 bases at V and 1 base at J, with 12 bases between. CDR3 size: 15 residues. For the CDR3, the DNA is TGTGCCAGCAGTATGGGACACTTGTCTGGAAACACCATATATTTT. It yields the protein CASSMGHLSGNTIYF.

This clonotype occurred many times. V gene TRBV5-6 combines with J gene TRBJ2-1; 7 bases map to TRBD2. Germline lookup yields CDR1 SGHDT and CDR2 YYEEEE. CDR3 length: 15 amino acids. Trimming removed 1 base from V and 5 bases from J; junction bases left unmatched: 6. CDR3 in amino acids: CASSLLLAQHNEQFF. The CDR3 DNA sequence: TGTGCCAGCAGCTTGTTACTAGCGCAGCACAATGAGCAGTTCTTC.

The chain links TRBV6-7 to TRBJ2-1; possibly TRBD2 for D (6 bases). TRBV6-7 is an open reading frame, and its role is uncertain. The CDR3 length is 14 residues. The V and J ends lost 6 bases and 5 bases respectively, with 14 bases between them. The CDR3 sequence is CASSRDSENNEQFF. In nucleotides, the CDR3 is TGTGCCAGCAGCCGGGACTCAGAGAACAATGAGCAGTTCTTC.

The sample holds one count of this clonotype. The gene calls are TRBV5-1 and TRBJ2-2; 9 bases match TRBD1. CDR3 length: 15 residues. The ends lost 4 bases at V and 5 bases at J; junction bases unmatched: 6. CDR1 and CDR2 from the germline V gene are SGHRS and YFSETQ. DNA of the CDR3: TGCGCCAGCAGCCCGGGACAGGGTCAGACCGGGGAGCTGTTTTTT. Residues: CASSPGQGQTGELFF.

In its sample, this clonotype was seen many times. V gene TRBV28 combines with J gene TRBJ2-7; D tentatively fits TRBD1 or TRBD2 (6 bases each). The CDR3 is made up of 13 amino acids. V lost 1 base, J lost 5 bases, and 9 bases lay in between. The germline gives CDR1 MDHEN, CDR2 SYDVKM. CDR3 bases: TGTGCCAGCAGTTTATCAGGGGAGGACGAGCAGTACTTC. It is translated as CASSLSGEDEQYF.